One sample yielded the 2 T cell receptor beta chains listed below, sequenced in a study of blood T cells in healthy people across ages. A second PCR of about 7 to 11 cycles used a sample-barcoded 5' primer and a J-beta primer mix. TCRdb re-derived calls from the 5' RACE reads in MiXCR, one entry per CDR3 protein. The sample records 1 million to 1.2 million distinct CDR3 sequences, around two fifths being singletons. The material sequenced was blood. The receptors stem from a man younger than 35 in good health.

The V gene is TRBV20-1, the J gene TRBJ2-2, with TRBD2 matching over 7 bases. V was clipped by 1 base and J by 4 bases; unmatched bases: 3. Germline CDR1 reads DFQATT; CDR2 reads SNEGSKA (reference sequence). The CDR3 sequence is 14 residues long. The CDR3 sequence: CSARVPGGTGELFF. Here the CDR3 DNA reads TGCAGTGCTAGAGTTCCGGGGGGCACCGGGGAGCTGTTTTTT.

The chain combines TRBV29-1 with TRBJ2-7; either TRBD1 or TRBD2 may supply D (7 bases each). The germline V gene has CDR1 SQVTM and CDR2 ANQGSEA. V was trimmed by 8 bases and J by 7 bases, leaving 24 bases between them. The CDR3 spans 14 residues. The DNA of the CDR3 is TGCAGCCTAAATGGGCCAGGGGGAGGGGATGAGCAGTACTTC. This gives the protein CSLNGPGGGDEQYF.